The present TCR beta chain was sequenced within a study of regulatory T cells in long-lasting Graves disease. Turning to the study itself: The criterion for persistent Graves' disease was over 5 years of antithyroid drugs with positive TSH receptor antibodies.

This clonotype was detected only a few times. What it binds is unknown. In building TCR beta libraries, iRepertoire HTBI primers were used together with Arm-PCR of CDR3 regions. Authors' processing steps: Across the samples, identification revealed roughly 56 TRBV and more than twelve TRBJ segments. TCRdb reprocessed the multiplex PCR reads via MiXCR and lists one record per CDR3 protein. TCRdb's processing, not the authors' own work, is the source of the V and J calls. The sample has approximately 350,000 distinct CDR3 sequences; approximately 25% are singletons. The time point is: persistent/refractory GD, antithyroid drugs over 5 years with positive TRAb. PBMC RNA was the source of the TCR library. The CDR3 loop spans 17 amino acids. Germline V lookup: CDR1 SGHRS, CDR2 YFSETQ. V lost 2 bases, J lost 0 bases, and 17 bases lay in between. Study-wide findings and caveats: Sample size was small, which may have lowered accuracy.

The rearrangement links TRBV5-1 to TRBJ1-2; D not resolved. The clonotype originates from a woman between 35 and 50 years old with Graves disease. The material sequenced was peripheral blood mononuclear cells (PBMCs), taken when the disease was refractory, from a patient treated with antithyroid drugs. CDR3 amino acids: CASSFSEFSFTNYGYTF. Here the CDR3 DNA reads TGCGCCAGCAGCTTTTCAGAATTTTCTTTTACTAACTATGGCTACACCTTC.